This is a list of T cell receptor beta chains from one sample in a study of T cell responses to AZD1222 COVID-19 vaccine. Here immunoSEQ multiplex PCR was the method, and the copy in TCRdb shows in-frame clones only, minus some. Of 95,000 to 120,000 clones in the sample, approximately 88% were seen once. Sample: peripheral blood, taken 28 days after the second AZD1222 dose. The receptors originated from an adult who received the AZD1222 COVID-19 vaccine. CDR3s include the opening cysteine and the closing phenylalanine or tryptophan. The D gene is left open where the match is weak. A row's size may be missing; if present it is once, few, many or a size class.

size	D	V	J	DNA	CDR3
NA	NA	TRBV4-1	TRBJ2-2	TGCGCCAGCAGCCAACCGGACACTTCGAACACCGGGGAGCTGTTTTTT	CASSQPDTSNTGELFF
NA	NA	TRBV11-2	TRBJ1-5	TGTGCCAGCAGCTTAGAACGTGGACAGCCCCAGCATTTT	CASSLERGQPQHF
NA	NA	TRBV28	TRBJ1-2	TGTGCCAGCAGCCGGGGGGGGTTTGGCTACACCTTC	CASSRGGFGYTF
NA	NA	TRBV10-3	TRBJ1-2	TGTGCCATCAGTGGTGACGCGGGAAACTATGGCTACACCTTC	CAISGDAGNYGYTF
NA	NA	TRBV9	TRBJ1-2	TGTGCCAGCAGCGAGACCTCGACTAACTATGGCTACACCTTC	CASSETSTNYGYTF
NA	NA	TRBV5-1	TRBJ1-4	TGCGCCAGCAGCTCCGGGCGGGGAACTAATGAAAAACTGTTTTTT	CASSSGRGTNEKLFF
few	NA	TRBV4-1	TRBJ2-3	TGCGCCAGCAGCCCTGTCGGCGGGAGCACAGATACGCAGTATTTT	CASSPVGGSTDTQYF
NA	NA	TRBV11-2	TRBJ1-1	TGTGCCAGCAGCTTAGACCACCCTAGTAGCTCTGTAGCTTTCTTT	CASSLDHPSSSVAFF
NA	NA	TRBV6-2/TRBV6-3	TRBJ1-6	TGTGCCAGCAGTTACGCCCCCGGCGGACGGGATAATTCACCCCTCCACTTT	CASSYAPGGRDNSPLHF
NA	TRBD1	TRBV5-8	TRBJ2-5	TGTGCCAGCAGCCTCCTTCCAGGGACAGCCGTCCAAGAGACCCAGTACTTC	CASSLLPGTAVQETQYF
NA	NA	TRBV5-1	TRBJ2-3	TGCGCCAGCAGCGCCAGTCCGAGCTTCACAGATACGCAGTATTTT	CASSASPSFTDTQYF
NA	TRBD1	TRBV6-2/TRBV6-3	TRBJ1-1	TGTGCCAGCAGTGACCCACGGACAGGGGCGAGGATGAGCACTGAAGCTTTCTTT	CASSDPRTGARMSTEAFF
once	NA	TRBV2	TRBJ1-5	TGTGCCAGCAGTGAGACCCGAAGCGGCAATCAGCCCCAGCATTTT	CASSETRSGNQPQHF
NA	NA	TRBV7-6	TRBJ2-7	TGTGCCAGCAGCTTCTCGGGATTCAGGGAGCAGTACTTC	CASSFSGFREQYF
NA	NA	TRBV5-1	TRBJ1-2	TGCGCCAGCAGCTTGGCTCTCAGCCCCACGCATGGCTACACCTTC	CASSLALSPTHGYTF
NA	TRBD2	TRBV7-2	TRBJ2-1	TGTGCCAGCAGCTTAGCTAGCGGGGGGGGCTACAATGAGCAGTTCTTC	CASSLASGGGYNEQFF
NA	NA	TRBV6-1	TRBJ1-2	TGTGCCAGCGTCCAGGGAACCTATGGCTACACCTTC	CASVQGTYGYTF
NA	NA	TRBV20-1	TRBJ1-4	TGCAGTGCTAGTACTAATGAAAAACTGTTTTTT	CSASTNEKLFF
once	TRBD1	TRBV18	TRBJ1-1	TGTGCCAGCTCACCAACGGGACAGGGAGGGACTGAAGCTTTCTTT	CASSPTGQGGTEAFF
NA	TRBD1	TRBV3-1/TRBV3-2	TRBJ1-2	TGTGCCAGCAGCCGCCCGGGGACAGGGTACTATGGCTACACCTTC	CASSRPGTGYYGYTF
NA	NA	TRBV19	TRBJ1-2	TGTGCCAGTAGTATGGGAGGCGTTGGTGGCTACACCTTC	CASSMGGVGGYTF
NA	TRBD1	TRBV29-1	TRBJ1-2	TGCAGCGTTGACAGGGGGCCCACGGAAGGCTACACCTTC	CSVDRGPTEGYTF
NA	TRBD2	TRBV5-1	TRBJ2-3	TGCGCCAGCAGCTTGGCGGGGGGGCGTACAGATACGCAGTATTTT	CASSLAGGRTDTQYF
once	NA	TRBV6-2/TRBV6-3	TRBJ1-2	TGTGCCAGCAGTTACCGCGAAGGGGGCTACACCTTC	CASSYREGGYTF
few	NA	TRBV3-1/TRBV3-2	TRBJ2-7	TGTGCCAGCAGTCTCAATCCGGACAGAGCCTACGAGCAGTACTTC	CASSLNPDRAYEQYF
NA	NA	TRBV6-5	TRBJ1-1	TGTGCCAGCAGTTACTCGGGGGGCAGGGTTCACACTGAAGCTTTCTTT	CASSYSGGRVHTEAFF
few	NA	TRBV19	TRBJ2-5	TGTGCCAGCTCACTGGGGCAGGAGACCCAGTACTTC	CASSLGQETQYF
NA	NA	TRBV7-3	TRBJ2-3	TGTGCCAGCAGCTCTACTTTCACAGATACGCAGTATTTT	CASSSTFTDTQYF
once	NA	TRBV28	TRBJ1-6	TGTGCCAGCAGTGATTCAGTGGGCCCCCTCCACTTT	CASSDSVGPLHF
NA	NA	TRBV2	TRBJ1-3	TGTGCCAGCAGTGGACGTGACGTCTCTGGAAACACCATATATTTT	CASSGRDVSGNTIYF
NA	TRBD1	TRBV7-2	TRBJ2-7	TGTGCCAGCAGCCCAAGGGACAGAACCTACGAGCAGTACTTC	CASSPRDRTYEQYF
NA	NA	TRBV7-9	TRBJ2-5	TGTGCCAGCAGCTTAGGAGAGGGGTGGCAAGAGACCCAGTACTTC	CASSLGEGWQETQYF
once	NA	TRBV21-1	TRBJ1-4	TGTGCCAGCAGCAAAGGAAGCCCTAATGAAAAACTGTTTTTT	CASSKGSPNEKLFF
NA	NA	TRBV6-1	TRBJ2-3	TGTGCCAGCAGTGAAGAGGCAGCAGGCACAGATACGCAGTATTTT	CASSEEAAGTDTQYF
once	NA	TRBV6-1	TRBJ2-2	TGTGCCAGCAGTGAACAGCTAGAAGGGTCCGGGGAGCTGTTTTTT	CASSEQLEGSGELFF
NA	NA	TRBV9	TRBJ2-4	TGTGCCAGCAGCGTCAATCGGGACACATTATACTTC	CASSVNRDTLYF
NA	NA	TRBV6-1	TRBJ1-1	TGTGCCAGCAGTGACGACTGGAACACTGAAGCTTTCTTT	CASSDDWNTEAFF
NA	NA	TRBV27	TRBJ1-3	TGTGCCAGCAGTACGGGGGGTTGGGGAAACACCATATATTTT	CASSTGGWGNTIYF
NA	TRBD1	TRBV9	TRBJ1-4	TGTGCCAGCAGCGTAGGGACAGGCGAAAAACTGTTTTTT	CASSVGTGEKLFF
few	TRBD1	TRBV19	TRBJ1-5	TGTGCCAGTAGTAAGTGGGGACAGGGGGCGAGAAATCAGCCCCAGCATTTT	CASSKWGQGARNQPQHF
once	NA	TRBV12-3/TRBV12-4	TRBJ1-1	TGTGCCAGCAGTACAGGCCTGAACACTGAAGCTTTCTTT	CASSTGLNTEAFF
once	NA	TRBV28	TRBJ1-1	TGTGCCAGCAGGGAATCGGGGAGTGGGAACACTGAAGCTTTCTTT	CASRESGSGNTEAFF
NA	NA	TRBV5-8	TRBJ1-5	TGTGCCAGCAGCTTGGCGTTCTCCGGAGGGCCCCAGCATTTT	CASSLAFSGGPQHF
once	TRBD1	TRBV7-2	TRBJ2-2	TGTGCCAGCAGCTTATGGGACAGGGGGCTGGGCGGGGAGCTGTTTTTT	CASSLWDRGLGGELFF
NA	NA	TRBV11-1	TRBJ1-1	TGTGCCAGCAGCTTAGCACCCCACGGTACTGAAGCTTTCTTT	CASSLAPHGTEAFF
NA	TRBD2	TRBV10-1	TRBJ2-1	TGCGCCAGCAGTACAGGACTAGCGGTTTACAATGAGCAGTTCTTC	CASSTGLAVYNEQFF
NA	TRBD1	TRBV27	TRBJ2-2	TGTGCCAGCAGCGAACAGGGGGCCCCCGGGGAGCTGTTTTTT	CASSEQGAPGELFF
NA	TRBD1	TRBV11-2	TRBJ1-1	TGTGCCAGCAAGCAGGGGAGGGGGCAGAAGAACACTGAAGCTTTCTTT	CASKQGRGQKNTEAFF
NA	TRBD1	TRBV4-1	TRBJ2-7	TGCGCCAGCAGCCAAGGGACAGGGGTTTGGGAGCAGTACTTC	CASSQGTGVWEQYF
NA	TRBD1	TRBV5-5	TRBJ1-5	TGTGCCAGCAGCGCGGGACAGGCTTTCAATCAGCCCCAGCATTTT	CASSAGQAFNQPQHF
few	NA	TRBV5-1	TRBJ2-7	TGCGCCAGCAGCTGGCTCGGGGGACCGATGAAATCCTACGAGCAGTACTTC	CASSWLGGPMKSYEQYF
NA	TRBD1	TRBV5-4	TRBJ2-1	TGTGCCAGCAGCACCGGACAGGGGGGAAGGGATGAGCAGTTCTTC	CASSTGQGGRDEQFF